This TCR beta chain was recovered during a study of cytomegalovirus exposure and HLA in healthy donors. Study observations and caveats: The study labeled fewer than 200 TCR beta chains cytomegalovirus-associated.

Details on this clone: The antigen remains undetermined.

PCR employed 60 Vbeta and 13 Jbeta primers. Clones were read by immunoSEQ multiplex PCR, and TCRdb kept only the in-frame ones, dropping some. This table has about 140,000 clones, around four fifths appearing once. Germline values: CDR1 SGHVS, CDR2 FNYEAQ. This CDR3 has 14 amino acids. The V segment lost 4 bases and the J segment 3 bases; nucleotides outside the gene matches: 4. Input material: PBMCs. The origin of this receptor is a woman between 35 and 50 years old in good health and CMV-seronegative. The chain couples TRBV7-6 to TRBJ2-7; 9 bases line up with TRBD2. CDR3 DNA: TGTGCCAGCAGCTCGAGTAGCGGGAGCTACGAGCAGTACTTC. Translating gives CASSSSSGSYEQYF.